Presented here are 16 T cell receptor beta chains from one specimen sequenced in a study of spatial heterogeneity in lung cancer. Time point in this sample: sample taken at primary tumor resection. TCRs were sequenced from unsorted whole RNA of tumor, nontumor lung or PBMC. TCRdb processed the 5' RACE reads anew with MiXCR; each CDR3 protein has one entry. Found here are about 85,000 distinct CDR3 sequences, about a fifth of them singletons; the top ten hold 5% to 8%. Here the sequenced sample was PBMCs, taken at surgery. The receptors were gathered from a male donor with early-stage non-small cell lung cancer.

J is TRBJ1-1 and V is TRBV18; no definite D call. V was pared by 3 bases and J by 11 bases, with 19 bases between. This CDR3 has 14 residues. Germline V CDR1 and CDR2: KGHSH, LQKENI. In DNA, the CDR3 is TGTGCCAGCTCACCGGCCGACATTCCCACTTTGGCTTTCTTT. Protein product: CASSPADIPTLAFF. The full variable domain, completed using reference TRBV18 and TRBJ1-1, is NAGVMQNPRHLVRRRGQEARLRCSPMKGHSHVYWYRQLPEEGLKFMVYLQKENIIDESGMPKERFSAEFPKEGPSILRIQQVVRGDSAAYFCASSPADIPTLAFFGQGTRLTVV.

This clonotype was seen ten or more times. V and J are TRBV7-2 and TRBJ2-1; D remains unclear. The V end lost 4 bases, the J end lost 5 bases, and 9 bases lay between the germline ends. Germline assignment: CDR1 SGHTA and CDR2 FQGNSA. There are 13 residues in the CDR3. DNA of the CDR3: TGTGCCAGCAGCTCCCCCCCCCACAATGAGCAGTTCTTC. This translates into CASSSPPHNEQFF.

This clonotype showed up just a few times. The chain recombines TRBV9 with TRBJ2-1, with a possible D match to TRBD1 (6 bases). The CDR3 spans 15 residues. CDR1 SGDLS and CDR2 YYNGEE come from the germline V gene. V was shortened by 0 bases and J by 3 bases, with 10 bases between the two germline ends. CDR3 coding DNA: TGTGCCAGCAGCGTAGGACAGGTAAACTACAATGAGCAGTTCTTC. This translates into CASSVGQVNYNEQFF. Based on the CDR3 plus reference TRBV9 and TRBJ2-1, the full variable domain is DSGVTQTPKHLITATGQRVTLRCSPRSGDLSVYWYQQSLDQGLQFLIQYYNGEERAKGNILERFSAQQFPDLHSELNLSSLELGDSALYFCASSVGQVNYNEQFFGPGTRLTVL.

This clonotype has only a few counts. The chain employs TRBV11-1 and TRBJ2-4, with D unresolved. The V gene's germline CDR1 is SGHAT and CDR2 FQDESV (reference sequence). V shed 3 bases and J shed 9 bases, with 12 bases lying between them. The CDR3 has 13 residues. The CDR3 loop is CASSLLKDGIQYF. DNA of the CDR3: TGTGCCAGCAGCTTGTTAAAGGATGGCATTCAGTACTTC.

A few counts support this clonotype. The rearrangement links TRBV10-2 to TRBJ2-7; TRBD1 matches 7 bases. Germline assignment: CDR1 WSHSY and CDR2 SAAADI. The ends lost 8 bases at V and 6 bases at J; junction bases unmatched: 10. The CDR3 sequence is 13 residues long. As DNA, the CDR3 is TGCGCCAGCGCCGACAGGGTCGGGTTCGAGCAGTACTTC. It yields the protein CASADRVGFEQYF.

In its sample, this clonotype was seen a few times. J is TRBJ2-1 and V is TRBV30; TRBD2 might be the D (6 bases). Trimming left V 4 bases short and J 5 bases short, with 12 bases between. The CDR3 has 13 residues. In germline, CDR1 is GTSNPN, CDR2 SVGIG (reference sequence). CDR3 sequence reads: CAWTRGGNNEQFF. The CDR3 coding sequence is TGTGCCTGGACGCGAGGAGGGAACAATGAGCAGTTCTTC.

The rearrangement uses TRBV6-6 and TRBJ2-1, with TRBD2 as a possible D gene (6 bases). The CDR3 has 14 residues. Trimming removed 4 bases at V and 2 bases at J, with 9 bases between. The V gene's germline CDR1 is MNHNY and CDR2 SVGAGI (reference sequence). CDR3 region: CASSLEGTYNEQFF. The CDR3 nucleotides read TGTGCCAGCAGTTTGGAGGGGACCTACAATGAGCAGTTCTTC.

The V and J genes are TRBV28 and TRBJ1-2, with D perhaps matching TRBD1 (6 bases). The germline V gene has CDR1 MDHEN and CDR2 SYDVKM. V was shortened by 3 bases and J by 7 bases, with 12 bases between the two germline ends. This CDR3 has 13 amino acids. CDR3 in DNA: TGTGCCAGCAGTTTTGAGGGGGGTTCTGGCTACACCTTC. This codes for CASSFEGGSGYTF.

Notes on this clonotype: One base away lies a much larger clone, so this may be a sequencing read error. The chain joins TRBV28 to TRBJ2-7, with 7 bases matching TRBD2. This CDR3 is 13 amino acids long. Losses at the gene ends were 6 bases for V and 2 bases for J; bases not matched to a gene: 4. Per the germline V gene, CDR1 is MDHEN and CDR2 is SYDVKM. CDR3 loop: CASRLGLAYEQYF. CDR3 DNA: TGTGCCAGCAGACTAGGACTAGCCTACGAGCAGTACTTC.

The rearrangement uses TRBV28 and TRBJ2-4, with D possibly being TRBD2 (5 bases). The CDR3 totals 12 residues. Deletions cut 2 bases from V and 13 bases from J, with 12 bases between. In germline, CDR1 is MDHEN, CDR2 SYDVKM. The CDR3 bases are TGTGCCAGCAGTTTAGCGGGCCTTGACCAGTACTTC. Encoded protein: CASSLAGLDQYF.

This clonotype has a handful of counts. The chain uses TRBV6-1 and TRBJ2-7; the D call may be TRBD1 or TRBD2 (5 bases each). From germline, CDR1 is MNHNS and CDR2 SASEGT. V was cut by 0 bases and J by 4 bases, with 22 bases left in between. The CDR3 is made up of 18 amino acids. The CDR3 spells CASSEASDRGPLGYEQYF. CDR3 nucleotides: TGTGCCAGCAGTGAAGCCTCGGACCGGGGCCCTCTGGGGTACGAGCAGTACTTC.

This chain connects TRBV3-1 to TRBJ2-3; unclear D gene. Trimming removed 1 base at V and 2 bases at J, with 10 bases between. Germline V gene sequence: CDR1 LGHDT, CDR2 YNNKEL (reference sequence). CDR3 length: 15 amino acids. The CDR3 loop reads CASSQVGRFTDTQYF. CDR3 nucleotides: TGTGCCAGCAGCCAAGTAGGTAGATTCACAGATACGCAGTATTTT.

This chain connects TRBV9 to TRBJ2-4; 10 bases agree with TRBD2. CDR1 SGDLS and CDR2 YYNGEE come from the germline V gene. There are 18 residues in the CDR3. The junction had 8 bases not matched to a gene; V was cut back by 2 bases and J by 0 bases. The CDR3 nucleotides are TGTGCCAGCAGCGTCGAACCAGCGGGAGGGATAGCCAAAAACATTCAGTACTTC. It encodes CASSVEPAGGIAKNIQYF.

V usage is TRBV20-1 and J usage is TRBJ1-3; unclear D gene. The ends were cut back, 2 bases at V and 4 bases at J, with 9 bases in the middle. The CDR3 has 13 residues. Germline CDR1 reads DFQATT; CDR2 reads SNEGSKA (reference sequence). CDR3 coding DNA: TGCAGTGCTAGATTGGCAGGAGGAAACACCATATATTTT. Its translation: CSARLAGGNTIYF.

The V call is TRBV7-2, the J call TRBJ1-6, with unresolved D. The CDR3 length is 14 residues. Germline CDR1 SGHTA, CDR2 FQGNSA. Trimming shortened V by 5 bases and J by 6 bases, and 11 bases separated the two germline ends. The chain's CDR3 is CASSPGRLNSPLHF. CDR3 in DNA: TGTGCCAGCAGCCCTGGACGGCTTAATTCACCCCTCCACTTT.

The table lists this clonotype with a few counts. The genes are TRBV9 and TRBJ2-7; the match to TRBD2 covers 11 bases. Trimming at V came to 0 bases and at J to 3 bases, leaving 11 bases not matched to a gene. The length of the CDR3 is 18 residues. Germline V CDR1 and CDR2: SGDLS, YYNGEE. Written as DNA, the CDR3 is TGTGCCAGCAGCGTAGGTAGCGGGAGGGCCTCCATCAACTACGAGCAGTACTTC. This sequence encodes CASSVGSGRASINYEQYF. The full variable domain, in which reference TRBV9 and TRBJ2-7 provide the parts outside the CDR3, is DSGVTQTPKHLITATGQRVTLRCSPRSGDLSVYWYQQSLDQGLQFLIQYYNGEERAKGNILERFSAQQFPDLHSELNLSSLELGDSALYFCASSVGSGRASINYEQYFGPGTRLTVT.